Presented here are 9 T cell receptor beta chains from one specimen sequenced in a study of blood T cell dynamics during melanoma immunotherapy. The time point is: pre-treatment baseline. TCRdb's table, derived via immunoSEQ multiplex PCR, lists solely in-frame clones and lacks some. Found here are roughly 15,000 clones, 85% to 90% of them singletons; the top ten hold about 4.2%. The source material was blood, sampled from a patient treated with checkpoint blockade. These receptor sequences come from a human donor with melanoma.

V is TRBV5-5 and J is TRBJ2-7, with TRBD2 as a possible D gene (6 bases). CDR1 is SGHKS and CDR2 is YYEKEE in the germline V gene (reference sequence). The V gene lost 4 bases and the J gene lost 0 bases, with 14 bases spanning the gap. The CDR3 runs to 15 residues. CDR3 DNA sequence: TGTGCCAGCAGCCGGGGAGGCAGGCCCTCCTACGAGCAGTACTTC. This gives the protein CASSRGGRPSYEQYF.

The rearrangement links TRBV5-4 to TRBJ2-2; 9 bases match TRBD2. Germline CDR1 is SGHNT and CDR2 is YYREEE (reference sequence). The CDR3 consists of 14 residues. V lost 6 bases and J lost 7; bases outside the gene matches: 7. The CDR3 DNA sequence: TGTGCCAGCACCGCGGGACTAGCAGGCGGGGAGCTGTTTTTT. It yields the protein CASTAGLAGGELFF.

The chain recombines TRBV9 with TRBJ1-6; D might be TRBD1 (6 bases). Deletions cut 0 bases from V and 9 bases from J, with 13 bases between. The CDR3 totals 15 residues. CDR1 is SGDLS, CDR2 YYNGEE, per germline. The CDR3 protein is CASSVDSGARSPLHF. As DNA, the CDR3 is TGTGCCAGCAGCGTAGATTCGGGGGCGCGTTCACCCCTCCACTTT.

This clone has a single count. This chain links TRBV5-1 with TRBJ2-3; TRBD2 agrees at 7 bases. CDR1 and CDR2 (germline): SGHRS, YFSETQ. CDR3 length: 17 residues. V lost 1 base to trimming and J lost 2 bases; unmatched junction nucleotides: 10. DNA for the CDR3: TGCGCCAGCAGCTTGAGGGGAAGCGGGACCTTCACAGATACGCAGTATTTT. Protein: CASSLRGSGTFTDTQYF.

The genes are TRBV6-4 and TRBJ2-3; D perhaps matches TRBD2 (6 bases). The CDR3 has 13 amino acids. The V end lost 4 bases, the J end lost 6 bases, and 11 bases lay between the germline ends. Germline CDR1 reads MRHNA; CDR2 reads SNTAGT. The CDR3: CASSVTRLDTQYF. For the CDR3, the DNA is TGTGCCAGCAGTGTGACTAGATTGGATACGCAGTATTTT.

A word on this clone: The sample carries other DNA sequences with the same CDR3. The chain carries TRBV5-1 and TRBJ2-3; D unclear. CDR3 length equals 13 residues. V lost 0 bases and J lost 1, with 3 bases in between. Germline loops: CDR1 SGHRS, CDR2 YFSETQ. In DNA, the CDR3 is TGCGCCAGCAGCTTGGGTGGCACAGATACGCAGTATTTT. It yields the protein CASSLGGTDTQYF.

This chain connects TRBV6-5 to TRBJ2-7; D uncertain. CDR3 length equals 12 residues. Germline assignment: CDR1 MNHEY and CDR2 SVGAGI. V lost 5 bases to trimming and J lost 6 bases, with 11 bases between them. In DNA, the CDR3 is TGTGCCAGCAGTAGGACCGTGGGCGAGCAGTACTTC. Encoded protein: CASSRTVGEQYF.

The chain couples TRBV11-2 to TRBJ2-7, with D possibly called TRBD1 or TRBD2 (5 bases each). Germline V gene data show CDR1 as SGHAT and CDR2 as FQNNGV. This CDR3 has 15 residues. The V end was cut by 5 bases, the J end by 2 bases, with 16 bases between. The DNA of the CDR3 is TGTGCCAGCAGCAACAGCTTCCCGGGGCCCTACGAGCAGTACTTC. Protein sequence: CASSNSFPGPYEQYF.

The chain recombines TRBV5-6 with TRBJ2-5; 11 bases are shared with TRBD2. V shed 0 bases and J 5 bases; nucleotides not matched to a gene: 6. The CDR3 covers 16 residues. CDR1 is SGHDT and CDR2 is YYEEEE in the germline V gene. CDR3 nucleotide sequence: TGTGCCAGCAGCTTGGTCCTAGCGGGGGGACTGGAGACCCAGTACTTC. This gives the protein CASSLVLAGGLETQYF. Supplemented by reference TRBV5-6 and TRBJ2-5, the full variable domain reads DAGVTQSPTHLIKTRGQQVTLRCSPKSGHDTVSWYQQALGQGPQFIFQYYEEEERQRGNFPDRFSGHQFPNYSSELNVNALLLGDSALYLCASSLVLAGGLETQYFGPGTRLLVL.